The count of the clone carrying this T cell receptor beta chain is one. Germline CDR1 and CDR2: MNHEY and SMNVEV (reference sequence). CDR3 size: 17 residues. V was shortened by 0 bases and J by 4 bases, with 19 bases between the two germline ends. The entry originates in a study of blood T cell repertoires in COVID-19. Study background: Some COVID-19 samples were acute and others convalescent; all came from the United States, Italy and Spain. Nucleic acid was either cDNA or gDNA, and it came from T cells, B-cell-depleted T cells, or PBMCs.

Methods used by the authors: Amplified reference gene primers provided the basis for estimating nucleated cell counts. Assay used: immunoSEQ multiplex PCR; TCRdb lists only in-frame clones, some missing. The D gene and trimming were derived from the DNA, and the V and J assignments and clone size from that table. The sample yields some 100,000 clones, around 90% seen once. This clonotype originated in a woman aged 55-75 years with acute or convalescent COVID-19. Source material: peripheral blood. The chain is built from TRBV27 and TRBJ2-7; the D gene is possibly TRBD1 (5 bases). CDR3 sequence reads: CASSLSLMVGAGYEQYF. The DNA for the CDR3 is TGTGCCAGCAGTTTATCTCTAATGGTTGGGGCTGGGTACGAGCAGTACTTC.